The clone carrying this T cell receptor (beta chain) was observed a handful of times. The antigen is unknown. This CDR3 has 16 amino acids. The data derive from a study of early T cells in non-severe SARS-CoV-2 infection. Findings and limits, study-wide: Sequences matched to VDJdb favored anti-spike CD8 responses, while private and CD4 specificities were missed.

Tagging with unique molecular identifiers was applied to individual cDNA molecules. TCRdb reprocessed the 5' RACE reads via MiXCR and lists one record per CDR3 protein. The sample contains tens of thousands of distinct CDR3 sequences, 9.5% to 15% of which appear only once. The chain has TRBV21-1 and TRBJ2-7; TRBD1, as called in the table, went unchecked against the DNA. TRBV21-1 is given as a pseudogene. This clonotype originated in an adult who was a healthcare worker with PCR-confirmed SARS-CoV-2 infection or an uninfected control (not recorded which). The sequenced sample was whole blood, obtained at baseline. The CDR3 DNA follows: TGTGCCAGCAGCACCGATCCCGACAGGACCTCCTACGAGCAGTACTTC. As protein: CASSTDPDRTSYEQYF.